One sample yielded the 14 T cell receptor beta chains listed below, sequenced in a study of blood T cell repertoires in COVID-19. Sequencing was performed with immunoSEQ multiplex PCR; in TCRdb, only in-frame clones are kept and a portion is missing. The data contain 250,000 to 400,000 clones, about 89% of them singletons. Sequencing used PBMCs or T cells enriched from blood (not recorded which). Source of these receptors: a woman aged 30 to 39 who had recovered from COVID-19.

This clone was counted a few times. The genes are TRBV5-1 and TRBJ2-3; D is unresolved. Germline V gene lookup returns CDR1 SGHRS and CDR2 YFSETQ. V lost 1 base and J 5 bases, leaving 5 bases between the germline ends. There are 12 residues in the CDR3. The CDR3 nucleotides are TGCGCCAGCAGCTTGTCGGGAGATACGCAGTATTTT. It translates to CASSLSGDTQYF.

This clone was recorded once. The gene calls are TRBV3-1 (or the pseudogene TRBV3-2) and TRBJ1-3; TRBD1 agrees at 8 bases. Germline trimming cut 4 bases from V and 3 bases from J; bases unmatched to any gene: 5. The germline V gene has CDR1 LGHDT and CDR2 YNNKEL (reference sequence). The CDR3 has 15 residues. CDR3 coding DNA: TGTGCCAGCAGCCCCCGGGACAGGAGTGGAAACACCATATATTTT. It is translated as CASSPRDRSGNTIYF.

In DNA form, the CDR3 reads TGTGCCAGTAGTATCAGGGGTATCGATGGCTACACCTTC. Protein product: CASSIRGIDGYTF. The chain recombines TRBV19 with TRBJ1-2, with D tentatively TRBD1 (6 bases). The CDR3 totals 13 residues. The V end was cut by 3 bases, the J end by 6 bases, with 11 bases between. Per germline, CDR1 LNHDA and CDR2 SQIVND (reference sequence). Using reference TRBV19 and TRBJ1-2 for the parts outside the CDR3, the full variable domain is DGGITQSPKYLFRKEGQNVTLSCEQNLNHDAMYWYRQDPGQGLRLIYYSQIVNDFQKGDIAEGYSVSREKKESFPLTVTSAQKNPTAFYLCASSIRGIDGYTFGSGTRLTVV.

This chain uses TRBV5-1 with TRBJ2-3; the D gene is possibly TRBD2 (6 bases). Trimming took off 0 bases at V and 1 base at J, with 12 bases between the two ends. CDR1 and CDR2 (germline): SGHRS, YFSETQ. The CDR3 consists of 16 residues. The CDR3 loop is CASSLAWGDGTDTQYF. The CDR3 DNA is TGCGCCAGCAGCTTGGCCTGGGGGGACGGCACAGATACGCAGTATTTT.

The chain has TRBV7-9 and TRBJ2-1; 13 positions match TRBD2. The ends lost 5 bases at V and 9 bases at J; junction bases unmatched: 7. This CDR3 has 15 residues. Per the germline V gene, CDR1 is SEHNR and CDR2 is FQNEAQ (reference sequence). The CDR3 DNA reads as TGTGCCAGCAGCCAACTAGCGGGGGGGCTGGTTGAGCAGTTCTTC. It translates to CASSQLAGGLVEQFF.

The genes are TRBV4-1 and TRBJ2-5; 9 bases fit TRBD2. This CDR3 contains 18 residues. V dropped 4 bases and J dropped 4; count of bases not matched to a gene: 16. Germline CDR1 and CDR2: MGHRA and YSYEKL. DNA for the CDR3: TGCGCCAGCAGCCCGCATGGTGCGGGGGGGCCAAAGGTAGAGACCCAGTACTTC. It translates to CASSPHGAGGPKVETQYF.

V usage is TRBV6-5 and J usage is TRBJ2-5; TRBD1 is a possible D gene (7 bases). Trimming stripped 1 base from V and 5 bases from J, with 17 bases between. The CDR3 is 16 amino acids. Germline assignment: CDR1 MNHEY and CDR2 SVGAGI. The CDR3, as DNA: TGTGCCAGCAGTTACTTCGCAGGGGGGCTCTGGGAGACCCAGTACTTC. It encodes CASSYFAGGLWETQYF.

The J gene is TRBJ1-3, the V gene TRBV3-1 (or the pseudogene TRBV3-2); no firm D call. The germline CDR1 and CDR2 sequences are LGHDT and YNNKEL (reference sequence). There are 15 residues in the CDR3. Trimming removed 0 bases at V and 4 bases at J, with 10 bases between. CDR3 residues: CASSQDSSGGNTIYF. As DNA, the CDR3 is TGTGCCAGCAGCCAAGATTCCTCGGGGGGAAACACCATATATTTT.

J is TRBJ2-1 and V is TRBV11-2, with 10 bases aligning to TRBD2. This CDR3 has 18 residues. V shed 0 bases and J 8 bases; nucleotides not matched to a gene: 13. Germline V CDR1 and CDR2: SGHAT, FQNNGV. In DNA form, the CDR3 reads TGTGCCAGCAGCTTAGATCCCCTAGCGGGGGTCTCCGGGGATGAGCAGTTCTTC. It yields the protein CASSLDPLAGVSGDEQFF.

In its sample, this clone was seen once. The gene calls are TRBV30 and TRBJ2-5; no firm D call. The CDR3 extends over 10 amino acids. The V end lost 3 bases, the J end lost 5 bases, and 4 bases lay between the germline ends. Per germline, CDR1 GTSNPN and CDR2 SVGIG (reference sequence). In DNA form, the CDR3 reads TGTGCCTGGAGCTCGGAGACCCAGTACTTC. Its translation is CAWSSETQYF.

The genes are TRBV12-3 or TRBV12-4 and TRBJ1-2; unclear D gene. The V end was cut by 8 bases, the J end by 6 bases, with 13 bases between. The CDR3 is 12 amino acids. CDR3 sequence: CASGNRGDGYTF. CDR3 sequence (DNA): TGTGCCAGCGGCAATAGAGGAGATGGCTACACCTTC.

This clone was recorded once. The J gene is TRBJ2-1, the V gene TRBV5-1; 7 nucleotides agree with TRBD1. Germline V gene data show CDR1 as SGHRS and CDR2 as YFSETQ. This CDR3 is built from 12 residues. V lost 6 bases, J lost 8 bases, and 5 bases stayed unmatched. The CDR3 here is CASTSTGDEQFF. The CDR3 DNA follows: TGCGCCAGCACCAGTACAGGGGATGAGCAGTTCTTC.

V and J are TRBV19 and TRBJ1-4; D not certain. V lost 3 bases to trimming and J lost 8 bases, with 16 bases between them. This CDR3 region has 15 residues. Germline assignment: CDR1 LNHDA and CDR2 SQIVND (reference sequence). The DNA for the CDR3 is TGTGCCAGTAGTATCCCCCTACGAGGTCGGGAAAAACTGTTTTTT. Encoded protein: CASSIPLRGREKLFF.

V usage is TRBV2 and J usage is TRBJ1-2, with D perhaps TRBD1 (6 bases). Trimming shortened V by 4 bases and J by 4 bases, and 16 bases separated the two germline ends. The CDR3 totals 15 residues. The germline V gene encodes CDR1 SNHLY and CDR2 FYNNEI. CDR3 in amino acids: CASSGGQGSPYGYTF. CDR3 nucleotides: TGTGCCAGCAGTGGGGGGCAGGGATCCCCCTATGGCTACACCTTC.